Each of the 15 T cell receptor beta chains below was sequenced from the same sample in a study of T-cell reconstitution after alpha-beta-depleted transplantation in children. TCRbeta library construction was performed incorporating unique molecular identifiers. TCRdb recomputed calls from the PCR reads with MiXCR, one row per CDR3 protein. The table shows approximately 490,000 distinct CDR3 sequences, with about 11% occurring only once. The material was PBMCs, obtained before TCRalphabeta/CD19-depleted stem cell transplant. The receptors here all came from a child aged 2-9 years with inherited bone marrow failure, due to receive a stem cell transplant.

The genes are TRBV9 and TRBJ2-1; TRBD2 matches at 7 bases. The ends lost 0 bases at V and 3 bases at J; junction bases unmatched: 9. This CDR3 comprises 17 residues. Per the germline V gene, CDR1 is SGDLS and CDR2 is YYNGEE. The CDR3 DNA reads as TGTGCCAGCAGCGTAGGGGGGGGGAGGGCCCTCTACAATGAGCAGTTCTTC. Its protein is CASSVGGGRALYNEQFF.

This clonotype was picked up many times. The genes are TRBV29-1 and TRBJ2-5; no firm D call. The CDR3 is made up of 11 amino acids. The V gene lost 8 bases and the J gene lost 2 bases, with 9 bases spanning the gap. Germline values: CDR1 SQVTM, CDR2 ANQGSEA. The CDR3 here is CSPFVQETQYF. The CDR3 nucleotides are TGCAGCCCATTCGTGCAAGAGACCCAGTACTTC.

Many counts were recorded for this clonotype. V usage is TRBV20-1 and J usage is TRBJ2-1, with 7 bases fitting TRBD2. The trim removed 0 bases at V and 6 bases at J, leaving 8 bases unmatched. The CDR3 consists of 15 residues. Germline CDR1 DFQATT, CDR2 SNEGSKA (reference sequence). CDR3 region: CSARDAGTNGNEQFF. For the CDR3, the DNA is TGCAGTGCTAGAGACGCCGGGACTAACGGCAATGAGCAGTTCTTC.

J is TRBJ2-3 and V is TRBV7-2; D possibly matches TRBD1 or TRBD2 (5 bases each). With 4 bases removed from V and 12 bases from J, the gap between germline ends came to 11 bases. Germline V CDR1 and CDR2: SGHTA, FQGNSA. The CDR3 length is 11 residues. For the CDR3, the DNA is TGTGCCAGCAGCTCGACCGGGGCACAGTATTTT. Translating it yields CASSSTGAQYF.

This clonotype was seen repeatedly, ten times or more. This chain uses TRBV4-1 with TRBJ2-7, with D perhaps matching TRBD1 (6 bases). The V end lost 1 base, the J end lost 0 bases, and 10 bases lay between the germline ends. The CDR3 has 15 residues. The germline gives CDR1 MGHRA, CDR2 YSYEKL. CDR3 DNA: TGCGCCAGCAGCCAAGGACAGGCCGTCTCCTACGAGCAGTACTTC. Its translation is CASSQGQAVSYEQYF.

The sample holds many counts of this clonotype. This sequence joins TRBV7-9 and TRBJ2-1; tentatively, D is TRBD2 (5 bases). This CDR3 has 13 residues. V lost 8 bases and J 6 bases, leaving 14 bases between the germline ends. Germline loops: CDR1 SEHNR, CDR2 FQNEAQ (reference sequence). Here the CDR3 reads CASGLENANEQFF. CDR3 DNA: TGTGCCAGCGGACTGGAAAATGCCAATGAGCAGTTCTTC.

This clonotype was counted many times. The chain joins TRBV3-1 to TRBJ2-6; 14 bases line up with TRBD2. This CDR3 comprises 19 residues. V gave up 4 bases and J gave up 2 bases; unmatched junction bases: 7. Germline V gene data show CDR1 as LGHDT and CDR2 as YNNKEL (reference sequence). In DNA form, the CDR3 reads TGTGCCAGCAGCCTACACGGGACTAGCGGGAGTGCTGGGGCCAACGTCCTGACTTTC. Amino acid sequence: CASSLHGTSGSAGANVLTF. Together with reference TRBV3-1 and TRBJ2-6, the CDR3 gives the full variable domain: DTAVSQTPKYLVTQMGNDKSIKCEQNLGHDTMYWYKQDSKKFLKIMFSYNNKELIINETVPNRFSPKSPDKAHLNLHINSLELGDSAVYFCASSLHGTSGSAGANVLTFGAGSRLTVL.

This clonotype was found many times. The rearrangement links TRBV5-4 to TRBJ2-5, with a tentative D call TRBD2 (5 bases). V lost 3 bases, J lost 2 bases, and 14 bases lay in between. This CDR3 is built from 15 residues. The V gene's germline CDR1 is SGHNT and CDR2 YYREEE (reference sequence). The CDR3 reads CASSSPSGQQETQYF. In DNA form, the CDR3 reads TGTGCCAGCAGCTCCCCCAGCGGCCAACAAGAGACCCAGTACTTC.

This clonotype showed up just a few times. The chain links TRBV7-8 to TRBJ1-2; 9 positions agree with TRBD1. CDR3 length equals 15 residues. The ends lost 0 bases at V and 8 bases at J; junction bases unmatched: 7. Germline values: CDR1 SGHVS, CDR2 FQNEAQ. DNA for the CDR3: TGTGCCAGCAGCTTAGCCGGGACAGGGATGATCGGCTACACCTTC. It is translated as CASSLAGTGMIGYTF.

This clonotype was seen ten or more times. The chain links TRBV12-3 or TRBV12-4 to TRBJ2-7; 8 positions match TRBD2. This CDR3 contains 14 residues. Germline trimming cut 5 bases from V and 2 bases from J; bases unmatched to any gene: 5. CDR3 nucleotides: TGTGCCAGCAGTCCGCGGGAGGCCCCCTACGAGCAGTACTTC. Its protein product is CASSPREAPYEQYF.

In this sample, this clonotype turned up many times. This rearrangement joins TRBV25-1 to TRBJ2-1; no clear D. CDR1 and CDR2 from the germline V gene are MGHDK and SYGVNS. V gave up 4 bases and J gave up 5 bases, with 3 bases separating them. The CDR3 consists of 11 residues. The CDR3 DNA reads TGTGCCAGCAGTGTAGACAATGAGCAGTTCTTC. It codes for CASSVDNEQFF.

This clonotype was recorded many times. The chain combines TRBV7-8 with TRBJ2-1; 7 bases map to TRBD2. From germline, CDR1 is SGHVS and CDR2 FQNEAQ. The ends lost 1 base at V and 2 bases at J; junction bases unmatched: 5. The CDR3 extends over 16 amino acids. DNA of the CDR3: TGTGCCAGCAGCTTAGGGGGGGGAGTGACCTACAATGAGCAGTTCTTC. It codes for CASSLGGGVTYNEQFF.

A word on this clonotype: A read error may be the cause here, since a much bigger clone is one base away. The chain couples TRBV12-3 or TRBV12-4 to TRBJ1-2; D is unresolved. This CDR3 is built from 9 residues. CDR3 sequence: CATSFDNNF. CDR3 nucleotide sequence: TGTGCCACCAGTTTCGACAACAACTTC.

This clonotype was observed many times. This rearrangement joins TRBV5-6 to TRBJ2-7, with 8 bases fitting TRBD1. The CDR3 has 13 amino acids. Per germline, CDR1 SGHDT and CDR2 YYEEEE. V lost 7 bases, J lost 0 bases, and 3 bases stayed unmatched. CDR3 DNA sequence: TGTGCCAGCGGACAGGGCTCCTCCTACGAGCAGTACTTC. It codes for CASGQGSSYEQYF.

This clonotype has at least ten counts. V is TRBV5-1 and J is TRBJ2-1; possibly TRBD1 or TRBD2 for D (5 bases each). The germline V and J ends were trimmed by 4 bases and 1 base, with 15 bases remaining between them. In germline, CDR1 is SGHRS, CDR2 YFSETQ. The CDR3 sequence is 16 residues long. CDR3 sequence (DNA): TGCGCCAGCAGCCCGGACGGGACGCCTTCCTACAATGAGCAGTTCTTC. It encodes CASSPDGTPSYNEQFF.